The 13 T cell receptor beta chains reported below all come from one sample, sequenced in a study of radiation and T cells in renal cell carcinoma. TCRdb's copy holds only in-frame clones and misses some; the assay was immunoSEQ multiplex PCR. The table has about 95,000 clones, 80% to 90% seen once. Regarding time point: baseline pretreatment blood. The sample's treatment: 15 Gy SBRT to primary tumor, nephrectomy 4 weeks later. The sequences come from blood, collected from a patient whose treatment included radiotherapy and nephrectomy. These receptor sequences come from a middle-aged man with renal cell carcinoma.

V usage is TRBV5-3 and J usage is TRBJ2-3; 13 positions match TRBD2. TRBV5-3 is an ORF, and what it does is uncertain. The CDR3 extends over 18 amino acids. V lost 9 bases and J lost 2; bases outside the gene matches: 15. The CDR3 nucleotides are TGTGCCAATCCGCTGAGGACAGGGACTAGCGGGGACACAGATACGCAGTATTTT. Translated: CANPLRTGTSGDTDTQYF.

The chain uses TRBV2 and TRBJ2-2; D is perhaps TRBD1 (5 bases). The CDR3 spans 16 residues. Trimming removed 6 bases at V and 6 bases at J, with 20 bases between. Germline V gene sequence: CDR1 SNHLY, CDR2 FYNNEI. The CDR3 sequence: CASSPPGQGVPGELFF. DNA for the CDR3: TGTGCCAGCAGCCCGCCCGGGCAGGGTGTCCCCGGGGAGCTGTTTTTT.

This clone has just one count. V gene TRBV18 combines with J gene TRBJ2-1; 11 positions match TRBD2. The V and J ends lost 7 bases and 4 bases, in that order; junction bases with no gene match: 6. This CDR3 comprises 15 residues. Germline loops: CDR1 KGHSH, CDR2 LQKENI. DNA of the CDR3: TGTGCCAGCTTACCCGGGACTAGCGGATACAATGAGCAGTTCTTC. The encoded protein is CASLPGTSGYNEQFF.

In its sample, this clone was seen a few times. This chain connects TRBV28 to TRBJ1-2, with 7 bases matching TRBD1. From germline, CDR1 is MDHEN and CDR2 SYDVKM. Trimming at V came to 8 bases and at J to 3 bases, leaving 3 bases not matched to a gene. This CDR3 is built from 12 residues. The CDR3 region is CASADRDYGYTF. CDR3 coding DNA: TGTGCCAGCGCCGACAGGGACTATGGCTACACCTTC.

The rearrangement links TRBV27 to TRBJ2-1; D is undetermined. The CDR3 has 16 amino acids. CDR1 is MNHEY and CDR2 is SMNVEV in the germline V gene (reference sequence). With 6 bases removed from V and 0 bases from J, the gap between germline ends came to 15 bases. CDR3 coding DNA: TGTGCCAGCAGCCTAGGGCAACCGAGCTCCTACAATGAGCAGTTCTTC. It encodes CASSLGQPSSYNEQFF.

The chain uses TRBV6-5 and TRBJ2-7; D is possibly TRBD1 (6 bases). The CDR3 totals 15 residues. The germline V gene has CDR1 MNHEY and CDR2 SVGAGI. The V and J ends lost 6 bases and 1 base respectively, with 16 bases between them. Here the CDR3 DNA reads TGTGCCAGCAGACGGGTGGGGGCTGAGTCCTACGAGCAGTACTTC. Translated: CASRRVGAESYEQYF.

The chain links TRBV2 to TRBJ2-2, with TRBD1 matching 9 bases. V lost 7 bases, J lost 6 bases, and 6 bases stayed unmatched. Germline loops: CDR1 SNHLY, CDR2 FYNNEI. The CDR3 runs 14 residues. The DNA of the CDR3 is TGTGCCAGCATTGGACAGGGGAGCGCCGGGGAGCTGTTTTTT. Its protein product is CASIGQGSAGELFF.

The CDR3 DNA sequence: TGTGCCAGCAGTGACCCCCTGGGAACTGAAGCTTTCTTT. It yields the protein CASSDPLGTEAFF. J is TRBJ1-1 and V is TRBV6-6, with D uncertain. The CDR3 contains 13 residues. Germline V CDR1 and CDR2: MNHNY, SVGAGI (reference sequence). Between the trimmed V and J ends, which lost 5 bases and 5 bases, there was a span of 12 bases.

The rearrangement uses TRBV5-4 and TRBJ2-5; D perhaps matches TRBD1 (6 bases). This CDR3 is 14 amino acids long. CDR1 and CDR2 from the germline V gene are SGHNT and YYREEE (reference sequence). Deletions cut 3 bases from V and 2 bases from J, with 11 bases between. DNA of the CDR3: TGTGCCAGCAGCTCAAGGGGGAGTCAAGAGACCCAGTACTTC. Residues: CASSSRGSQETQYF.

This chain joins TRBV6-4 and TRBJ2-3, with 12 bases fitting TRBD2. J was trimmed by 0 bases and V by 3 bases; bases with no gene match: 10. Germline V gene sequence: CDR1 MRHNA, CDR2 SNTAGT. This CDR3 has 19 residues. The CDR3 region has the DNA TGTGCCAGCAGTGAAGGGCTAGCGGGAGGGCCGGTCAGCACAGATACGCAGTATTTT. It encodes CASSEGLAGGPVSTDTQYF.

This clone was counted a single time. The chain is built from TRBV2 and TRBJ2-3; D is unclear. The CDR3 covers 15 residues. V was pared by 5 bases and J by 4 bases, with 16 bases between. Germline CDR1 is SNHLY and CDR2 is FYNNEI. CDR3 in amino acids: CASSFSLGLPDTQYF. Written as DNA, the CDR3 is TGTGCCAGCAGTTTTAGTCTGGGTCTTCCAGATACGCAGTATTTT.

This rearrangement joins TRBV5-1 to TRBJ2-1, with 7 bases identical to TRBD2. J lost 7 bases, V lost 0 bases, and 13 bases had no gene match. Germline lookup yields CDR1 SGHRS and CDR2 YFSETQ. CDR3 length equals 17 residues. The CDR3 protein is CASSLALGVTSLNEQFF. CDR3 DNA: TGCGCCAGCAGCTTGGCCTTGGGTGTGACTAGCTTGAATGAGCAGTTCTTC. Filled out from reference TRBV5-1 and TRBJ2-1, the complete variable domain reads KAGVTQTPRYLIKTRGQQVTLSCSPISGHRSVSWYQQTPGQGLQFLFEYFSETQRNKGNFPGRFSGRQFSNSRSEMNVSTLELGDSALYLCASSLALGVTSLNEQFFGPGTRLTVL.

The V and J genes are TRBV19 and TRBJ1-2, with TRBD1 matching over 7 bases. The CDR3 length is 12 residues. The V segment lost 6 bases and the J segment 3 bases; nucleotides outside the gene matches: 1. Germline loops: CDR1 LNHDA, CDR2 SQIVND (reference sequence). The DNA of the CDR3 is TGTGCCAGTAGCACAGGGGACTATGGCTACACCTTC. The encoded protein is CASSTGDYGYTF. Full variable domain (missing parts from reference TRBV19 and TRBJ1-2): DGGITQSPKYLFRKEGQNVTLSCEQNLNHDAMYWYRQDPGQGLRLIYYSQIVNDFQKGDIAEGYSVSREKKESFPLTVTSAQKNPTAFYLCASSTGDYGYTFGSGTRLTVV.